The rows below give T cell receptor beta chains drawn from one sample of a study of shared clonotypes between healthy human individuals. Clones were sequenced by immunoSEQ multiplex PCR, and TCRdb holds only the in-frame ones, with some missing. The top ten clones hold 12% of a sample with about 490,000 clones, approximately 78% of them seen once. Sequencing input: PBMCs. These receptors all come from a woman aged 40 to 50 in good health. Some clones in this sample may be carry-over from other donors' samples. Both conserved end residues are part of each CDR3. D genes are given only for firm matches. Clone size appears in some rows only: once, few, many, or a class for an expanded clone.

j_gene: TRBJ1-1
v_gene: TRBV19
abundance: .
d_gene: .
CDR3nt: TGTGCCAGTAGTGGCCCGAGGGGAAACACTGAAGCTTTCTTT
CDR3aa: CASSGPRGNTEAFF

j_gene: TRBJ2-7
v_gene: TRBV5-4
abundance: .
d_gene: TRBD2
CDR3nt: TGTGCCAGCAGCCCCCGACTAGCGGGTCCTAGCTCCTACGAGCAGTACTTC
CDR3aa: CASSPRLAGPSSYEQYF

j_gene: TRBJ2-2
v_gene: TRBV30
abundance: .
d_gene: TRBD2
CDR3nt: TGTGCCTCCCAGGGTGCGGGAGGGGGTACCGGGGAGCTGTTTTTT
CDR3aa: CASQGAGGGTGELFF

j_gene: TRBJ2-3
v_gene: TRBV13
abundance: .
d_gene: .
CDR3nt: TGTGCCAGCAGCCTCAAGTGGGGGCCAGGGGATACGCAGTATTTT
CDR3aa: CASSLKWGPGDTQYF

j_gene: TRBJ2-2
v_gene: TRBV19
abundance: .
d_gene: .
CDR3nt: TGTGCCAGTAGTATCATGTCTGTCCCAAACACCGGGGAGCTGTTTTTT
CDR3aa: CASSIMSVPNTGELFF

j_gene: TRBJ2-2
v_gene: TRBV19
abundance: .
d_gene: TRBD2
CDR3nt: TGTGCCAGTAGTACTAGCGGTGGGGAGCTGTTTTTT
CDR3aa: CASSTSGGELFF

j_gene: TRBJ2-5
v_gene: TRBV28
abundance: few
d_gene: .
CDR3nt: TGTGCCAGCAGTCCAGACAGGGAGACCCAGTACTTC
CDR3aa: CASSPDRETQYF

j_gene: TRBJ1-5
v_gene: TRBV7-8
abundance: .
d_gene: .
CDR3nt: TGTGCCAGCAGCCCCGATGGACACTACAATCAGCCCCAGCATTTT
CDR3aa: CASSPDGHYNQPQHF

j_gene: TRBJ1-1
v_gene: TRBV7-8
abundance: few
d_gene: .
CDR3nt: TGTGCCAGCAGCTCCCTGAAGGGGACTGAAGCTTTCTTT
CDR3aa: CASSSLKGTEAFF

j_gene: TRBJ1-4
v_gene: TRBV27
abundance: .
d_gene: .
CDR3nt: TGTGCCAGCATGACCTATGCTAATGAAAAACTGTTTTTT
CDR3aa: CASMTYANEKLFF

j_gene: TRBJ1-3
v_gene: TRBV5-1
abundance: once
d_gene: .
CDR3nt: TGCGCCAGCAGCTTAGACGGTAGCTCTGGAAACACCATATATTTT
CDR3aa: CASSLDGSSGNTIYF

j_gene: TRBJ2-5
v_gene: TRBV4-2
abundance: .
d_gene: TRBD2
CDR3nt: TGTGCCAGCAGCCCGGGCGGGACTAGCGGGGGGGAGACCCAGTACTTC
CDR3aa: CASSPGGTSGGETQYF

j_gene: TRBJ1-1
v_gene: TRBV7-9
abundance: once
d_gene: .
CDR3nt: TGTGCCAGCAGCTTAGAGGGAGGGACAAGGCTAATCTTT
CDR3aa: CASSLEGGTRLIF

j_gene: TRBJ2-5
v_gene: TRBV9
abundance: .
d_gene: .
CDR3nt: TGTGCCAGCAGCGTAGGGGCGGTGCAAGAGACCCAGTACTTC
CDR3aa: CASSVGAVQETQYF

j_gene: TRBJ1-1
v_gene: TRBV27
abundance: .
d_gene: .
CDR3nt: TGTGCCAGCAGTTTACAGGCCAATATGGGCACTGAAGCTTTCTTT
CDR3aa: CASSLQANMGTEAFF